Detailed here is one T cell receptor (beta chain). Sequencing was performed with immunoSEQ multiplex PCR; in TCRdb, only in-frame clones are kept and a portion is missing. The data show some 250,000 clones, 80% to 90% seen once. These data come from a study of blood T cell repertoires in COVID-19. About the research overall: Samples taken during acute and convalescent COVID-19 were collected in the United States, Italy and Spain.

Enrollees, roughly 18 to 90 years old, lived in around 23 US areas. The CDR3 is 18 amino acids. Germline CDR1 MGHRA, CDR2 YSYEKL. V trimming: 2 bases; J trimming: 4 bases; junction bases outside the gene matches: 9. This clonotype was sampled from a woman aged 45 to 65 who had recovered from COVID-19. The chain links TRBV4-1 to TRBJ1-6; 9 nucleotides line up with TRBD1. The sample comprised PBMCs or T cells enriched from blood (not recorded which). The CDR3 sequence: CASSQTSQGAGYNSPLHF. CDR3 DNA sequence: TGCGCCAGCAGCCAAACCTCACAGGGGGCCGGATATAATTCACCCCTCCACTTT.